The text below deals with one T cell receptor beta chain. Its antigen is unidentified. The data stem from a study of identical twins. The CDR3 consists of 14 residues. Notes on the study in general: Findings came from cross-sectional statistics, without long-term follow-up of donors. Because invariant MAIT and iNKT cells could be present, zero-insertion analyses could be partly confounded.

Via MiXCR, TCRdb re-called the 5' RACE reads, giving one row per CDR3 protein. This table holds 540,000 or so distinct CDR3 sequences, about a fifth found once. These same records also appear under a second study, on yellow fever vaccine responses in identical twins. This second study says: Convergence reportedly seemed to mark part of the twins' vaccine T cell response, with personalization marking the rest.

The chain uses TRBV21-1 and TRBJ2-7; TRBD1 is taken as the D call from the table, unchecked against the DNA. TRBV21-1 corresponds to a pseudogene. The material sequenced was CD4+ T cells sorted from blood. This clonotype was obtained from a woman younger than 30 in good health. The CDR3 sequence is CASSSRDIYYEQYF. DNA of the CDR3: TGTGCCAGCAGCAGTCGGGACATATACTACGAGCAGTACTTC.